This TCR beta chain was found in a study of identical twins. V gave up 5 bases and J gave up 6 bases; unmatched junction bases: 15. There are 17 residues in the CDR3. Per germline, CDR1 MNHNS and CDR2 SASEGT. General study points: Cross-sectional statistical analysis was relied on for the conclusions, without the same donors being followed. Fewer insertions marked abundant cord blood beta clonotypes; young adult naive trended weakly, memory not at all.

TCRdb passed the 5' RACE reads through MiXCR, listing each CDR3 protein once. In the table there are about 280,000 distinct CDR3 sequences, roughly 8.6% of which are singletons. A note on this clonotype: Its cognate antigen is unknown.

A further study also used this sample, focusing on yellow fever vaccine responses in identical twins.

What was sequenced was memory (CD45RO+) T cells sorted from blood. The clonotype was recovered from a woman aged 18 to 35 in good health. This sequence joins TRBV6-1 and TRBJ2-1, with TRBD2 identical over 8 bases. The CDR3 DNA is TGTGCCAGCAGTACCACCCTGTGGGGAACTAGCGGCAATGAGCAGTTCTTC. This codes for CASSTTLWGTSGNEQFF.